This TCR beta chain was profiled in a study of cytomegalovirus exposure and HLA in healthy donors. Study in general: From donors who were HLA-typed, an early data release held approximately 91 million unique TCRs. Most genotyped donors, 75% to 85% of about 360, had Caucasian-associated genetic ancestry. General observations from the study: Analysis was carried out at a later point, and it linked a missense DCLRE1C variant to TCR beta V- and J-gene trimming.

PCR used 60 Vbeta primers and 13 Jbeta primers. The protocol was immunoSEQ multiplex PCR, while the TCRdb copy is restricted to in-frame clones and leaves out a portion. This sample has around 140,000 clones, with under 90% found just once. The CDR3 runs to 15 residues. Germline V gene sequence: CDR1 SSHAT, CDR2 FNYEAQ (reference sequence). Details on this clone: Its antigen is not identified. Germline is not matched at one junction end, which may reflect a read error.

The source of this sequence is a man aged 40-49 years in good health and CMV-seronegative. Sequenced sample: PBMCs. The rearrangement uses TRBV7-7 and TRBJ2-1; 8 nucleotides align to TRBD1. The CDR3 bases are TGTGCTAGCAGCCCTCGCAGGGGGCTGAACAATGAGCAGTTCTTC. Encoded protein: CASSPRRGLNNEQFF.